This T cell receptor beta chain was observed in a study of blood T cell repertoires in COVID-19. Study in general: Samples came from the United States, Italy and Spain, spanning acute and convalescent COVID-19. T cells, B-cell-depleted T cells, or PBMCs supplied cDNA or gDNA.

The CDR3 is 16 residues long. Germline CDR1 reads LGHDT; CDR2 reads YNNKEL (reference sequence). V gave up 5 bases and J gave up 7 bases; unmatched junction bases: 10. Original handling: Estimation of nucleated cell counts was performed using reference gene primer amplification. Produced via immunoSEQ multiplex PCR; TCRdb's table is partial and in-frame only. Clone size and the V and J calls come from that table; the DNA yielded D and trimming. The sample has tens of thousands of clones, around 77% seen once. Source material: peripheral blood. This chain uses TRBV3-1 (or the pseudogene TRBV3-2) with TRBJ2-2, with 10 positions matching TRBD2. This sequence was found in a man between 65 and 85 years old with COVID-19, enrolled during active disease. The CDR3 coding sequence is TGTGCCAGCAGCTCCAGGACTAGCGGCCCTCTCGGGGAGCTGTTTTTT. This translates into CASSSRTSGPLGELFF.